The 23 T cell receptor beta chains below all came from one sample that was sequenced in a study of Ad26.COV2.S vaccination and SARS-CoV-2 variants. Stated treatment: about 20 received Ad26.COV2.S at low or high dose, single or two shots; several received placebo; per-sample allocation not given. After the first vaccine or placebo injection, samples were drawn on day 63. Data came from immunoSEQ multiplex PCR; TCRdb stores just in-frame clones and leaves some out. The table includes approximately 460,000 clones, 80% to 90% detected once. Sequences were derived from peripheral blood, sampled in a trial of Ad26.COV2.S vaccine versus placebo. The receptors derive from a person aged 18-60 years who received the Ad26.COV2.S COVID-19 vaccine or a placebo.

The rearrangement uses TRBV6-5 and TRBJ1-1; D is ambiguous. The germline CDR1 and CDR2 sequences are MNHEY and SVGAGI. Trimming pared 6 bases from V and 2 bases from J, leaving 4 bases between. The CDR3 consists of 11 residues. DNA of the CDR3: TGTGCCAGCAGAATTAACACTGAAGCTTTCTTT. Translated: CASRINTEAFF.

The chain has TRBV27 and TRBJ2-3, with D tentatively TRBD1 or TRBD2 (5 bases each). Per the germline V gene, CDR1 is MNHEY and CDR2 is SMNVEV (reference sequence). The V gene lost 3 bases and the J gene lost 5 bases, with 12 bases spanning the gap. This CDR3 has 14 residues. CDR3 DNA sequence: TGTGCCAGCAGTTTTGAGGGGCAGGTAGATACGCAGTATTTT. Translated, it gives CASSFEGQVDTQYF.

The genes are TRBV27 and TRBJ1-2; D gene ambiguous. The CDR3 is made up of 13 amino acids. Trimming removed 5 bases at V and 0 bases at J, with 7 bases between. Germline V gene data show CDR1 as MNHEY and CDR2 as SMNVEV (reference sequence). CDR3 coding DNA: TGTGCCAGCAGTCCAGGACCTAACTATGGCTACACCTTC. Encoded protein: CASSPGPNYGYTF.

V gene TRBV30 combines with J gene TRBJ2-5; a possible D gene is TRBD2 (6 bases). Trimming took off 4 bases at V and 3 bases at J, with 18 bases between the two ends. Germline V gene lookup returns CDR1 GTSNPN and CDR2 SVGIG (reference sequence). This CDR3 region has 15 residues. CDR3 nucleotides: TGTGCCTGGACCCCTGTAGAGGGCGGGGAAGAGACCCAGTACTTC. Its protein is CAWTPVEGGEETQYF.

The chain recombines TRBV19 with TRBJ2-2; 8 positions match TRBD2. Germline lookup yields CDR1 LNHDA and CDR2 SQIVND (reference sequence). V was clipped by 6 bases and J by 3 bases; unmatched bases: 21. The CDR3 is 20 residues long. The CDR3 loop is CASRARAGGVKFSDTGELFF. The CDR3 DNA reads TGTGCCAGTAGGGCGCGGGCGGGGGGCGTTAAGTTTAGTGACACCGGGGAGCTGTTTTTT.

The J gene is TRBJ1-1, the V gene TRBV4-2; 8 bases map to TRBD1. CDR1 is LGHNA and CDR2 is YNFKEQ in the germline V gene. The CDR3 loop spans 13 amino acids. Trimming took 3 bases from V and 3 from J; bases not matched to a gene: 0. The CDR3: CASSQTGDTEAFF. Here the CDR3 DNA reads TGTGCCAGCAGCCAGACAGGGGACACTGAAGCTTTCTTT.

The chain couples TRBV18 to TRBJ2-7; D could derive from TRBD1 or TRBD2 (5 bases each). V dropped 2 bases and J dropped 0 bases, with 8 bases sitting between them. This CDR3 has 14 residues. Per germline, CDR1 KGHSH and CDR2 LQKENI. For the CDR3, the DNA is TGTGCCAGCTCACCATTAGGGACCTCCTACGAGCAGTACTTC. It encodes CASSPLGTSYEQYF. Full variable domain (outside the CDR3, taken from reference TRBV18 and TRBJ2-7): NAGVMQNPRHLVRRRGQEARLRCSPMKGHSHVYWYRQLPEEGLKFMVYLQKENIIDESGMPKERFSAEFPKEGPSILRIQQVVRGDSAAYFCASSPLGTSYEQYFGPGTRLTVT.

The chain employs TRBV27 and TRBJ2-1; 7 bases fit TRBD1. The CDR3 consists of 14 residues. Germline CDR1 is MNHEY and CDR2 is SMNVEV (reference sequence). V dropped 7 bases and J dropped 7; count of bases not matched to a gene: 10. The DNA for the CDR3 is TGTGCCAGCACCCCAACAGGGGTTGGGAATGAGCAGTTCTTC. Protein: CASTPTGVGNEQFF.

This chain joins TRBV7-2 and TRBJ1-6; D is uncertain. CDR3 length: 15 residues. The V gene lost 1 base and the J gene lost 0 bases, with 4 bases spanning the gap. Per germline, CDR1 SGHTA and CDR2 FQGNSA. The CDR3 DNA follows: TGTGCCAGCAGCTTAGACAGCTCCTATAATTCACCCCTCCACTTT. Translating it yields CASSLDSSYNSPLHF.

The chain carries TRBV6-2 or TRBV6-3 and TRBJ1-1; D perhaps matches TRBD1 (5 bases). V shed 0 bases and J shed 3 bases, with 14 bases lying between them. CDR1 MNHEY and CDR2 SVGEGT come from the germline V gene. The CDR3 sequence is 16 residues long. CDR3 bases: TGTGCCAGCAGTTACTCGACTAACGGGGCGGACACTGAAGCTTTCTTT. Amino acid sequence: CASSYSTNGADTEAFF.

This chain uses TRBV5-1 with TRBJ2-7; 12 positions agree with TRBD2. The CDR3 sequence is 16 residues long. Germline V CDR1 and CDR2: SGHRS, YFSETQ. Trimming removed 1 base from V and 5 bases from J; junction bases left unmatched: 7. CDR3 DNA sequence: TGCGCCAGCAGCTTGCGGCTAGCGGGAGGGCCACACGAGCAGTACTTC. Amino acids: CASSLRLAGGPHEQYF.

This sequence joins TRBV5-1 and TRBJ2-2, with no clear D. The CDR3 runs to 13 residues. Germline lookup yields CDR1 SGHRS and CDR2 YFSETQ. Trimming stripped 5 bases from V and 1 base from J, with 6 bases between. The chain's CDR3 is CASSRKNTGELFF. The CDR3 DNA sequence: TGCGCCAGCAGTAGGAAGAACACCGGGGAGCTGTTTTTT.

This chain uses TRBV7-6 with TRBJ2-3; D is ambiguous. The CDR3 consists of 16 residues. V was cut by 1 base and J by 2 bases, with 13 bases left in between. CDR1 and CDR2 (germline): SGHVS, FNYEAQ. The CDR3 DNA follows: TGTGCCAGCAGCTTAGGACTTGGGCTGAACACAGATACGCAGTATTTT. Amino acid sequence: CASSLGLGLNTDTQYF.

This chain connects TRBV27 to TRBJ1-4; weak D call: TRBD1 (5 bases). Germline-derived CDR1 and CDR2 are MNHEY and SMNVEV (reference sequence). Deletions cut 7 bases from V and 6 bases from J, with 18 bases between. CDR3 length equals 15 residues. The CDR3 reads CASKGSGLRDEKLFF. The DNA for the CDR3 is TGTGCCAGCAAGGGGTCTGGCCTCAGGGATGAAAAACTGTTTTTT.

The chain links TRBV4-2 to TRBJ1-3, with TRBD1 as a possible D gene (5 bases). The germline V gene encodes CDR1 LGHNA and CDR2 YNFKEQ. The CDR3 loop spans 19 amino acids. V was clipped by 1 base and J by 1 base, with 20 bases between them. The CDR3 reads CASSQGGAEGIGSGNTIYF. The CDR3 DNA is TGTGCCAGCAGCCAAGGAGGAGCCGAGGGGATCGGGTCTGGAAACACCATATATTTT.

A word on this clone: The same CDR3 arises from other DNA sequences in this sample as well. The gene calls are TRBV27 and TRBJ2-5; D is unclear. Deletions cut 2 bases from V and 4 bases from J, with 11 bases between. This CDR3 is 14 amino acids long. Germline loops: CDR1 MNHEY, CDR2 SMNVEV (reference sequence). The CDR3 loop reads CASSLRTGGETQYF. The CDR3 DNA reads as TGTGCCAGCAGTTTACGGACCGGCGGAGAGACCCAGTACTTC.

As for this clone: This CDR3 is also generated by other DNA sequences in the sample. The chain couples TRBV5-1 to TRBJ1-1, with D perhaps TRBD1 (6 bases). This CDR3 contains 14 residues. Germline CDR1 reads SGHRS; CDR2 reads YFSETQ. Trimming stripped 2 bases from V and 5 bases from J, with 13 bases between. CDR3 protein: CASSLVQGGTEAFF. CDR3 coding DNA: TGCGCCAGCAGCTTAGTACAGGGAGGAACTGAAGCTTTCTTT.

The chain combines TRBV18 with TRBJ2-3, with D perhaps being TRBD1 or TRBD2 (6 bases each). CDR1 is KGHSH, CDR2 LQKENI, per germline. Trimming stripped 6 bases from V and 2 bases from J, with 18 bases between. The CDR3 extends over 16 amino acids. This CDR3 reads CASSPPGAGITDTQYF. The CDR3 DNA reads TGTGCCAGCTCGCCCCCGGGGGCGGGGATCACAGATACGCAGTATTTT.

The chain carries TRBV7-2 and TRBJ2-3; D is possibly TRBD2 (6 bases). Germline CDR1 SGHTA, CDR2 FQGNSA. Trimming pared 5 bases from V and 2 bases from J, leaving 17 bases between. The CDR3 has 16 residues. CDR3 DNA: TGTGCCAGCAGCACCCGGGGTCGGGGGTACACAGATACGCAGTATTTT. This codes for CASSTRGRGYTDTQYF.

V and J are TRBV6-2 or TRBV6-3 and TRBJ1-5; D is unclear. Germline CDR1 MNHEY, CDR2 SVGEGT. The V and J ends lost 10 bases and 0 bases respectively, with 7 bases between them. CDR3 length equals 12 residues. CDR3 in amino acids: CATGYSNQPQHF. The CDR3 DNA follows: TGTGCCACCGGTTATAGCAATCAGCCCCAGCATTTT.

This rearrangement joins TRBV15 to TRBJ2-3, with 9 bases that match TRBD1. V lost 0 bases, J lost 6 bases, and 10 bases stayed unmatched. Per germline, CDR1 LNHNV and CDR2 YYDKDF (reference sequence). The CDR3 runs 17 residues. CDR3 sequence (DNA): TGTGCCACCAGCAGAGATTTGCGGACAGGGGCCTCGGATACGCAGTATTTT. Translated: CATSRDLRTGASDTQYF.

The chain is built from TRBV9 and TRBJ2-2; TRBD1 aligns across 7 bases. V trimming: 2 bases; J trimming: 4 bases; junction bases outside the gene matches: 5. The length of the CDR3 is 15 residues. Germline V gene sequence: CDR1 SGDLS, CDR2 YYNGEE. The CDR3 region is CASSVGTVFTGELFF. CDR3 in DNA: TGTGCCAGCAGCGTCGGGACAGTATTCACCGGGGAGCTGTTTTTT.

The chain employs TRBV9 and TRBJ1-2; perhaps TRBD1 as D (5 bases). Per the germline V gene, CDR1 is SGDLS and CDR2 is YYNGEE. The CDR3 has 13 residues. Trimming removed 4 bases at V and 4 bases at J, with 11 bases between. CDR3 protein: CASSPEGLYGYTF. CDR3 nucleotide sequence: TGTGCCAGCAGCCCCGAGGGGCTCTATGGCTACACCTTC.